This T cell receptor beta chain was sequenced for a study of T cell responses to AZD1222 COVID-19 vaccine. Turning to the study itself: Pooled in the analysis were second doses at about 4 or about 12 weeks.

The CDR3 length is 16 residues. The germline V gene has CDR1 LGHNA and CDR2 YNFKEQ. V was pared by 2 bases and J by 1 base, with 13 bases between. As to this clone: Its antigen remains unknown.

Findings and caveats of the study: Donors were mostly white British, more females; clonal diversity possibly underestimated. Variant regions that are unmutated are reportedly the target of nearly half of spike-specific TCRs. Only 6 or 7 AZD1222 recipients tested seropositive at baseline.

TCRdb's copy holds only in-frame clones and misses some; the assay was immunoSEQ multiplex PCR. This table holds about 130,000 clones, 87% found once. The source material was peripheral blood, sampled on day 0 of AZD1222 vaccination. This TCR was recovered from an adult in good health. The chain joins TRBV4-2 to TRBJ2-3; D perhaps matches TRBD1 (5 bases). In nucleotides, the CDR3 is TGTGCCAGCAGCCAAAATCGAGGACAACGCACAGATACGCAGTATTTT. Its translation is CASSQNRGQRTDTQYF.